The 11 T cell receptor beta chains below all came from one sample that was sequenced in a study of early stage breast cancer tumors. The data were produced by immunoSEQ multiplex PCR, yet TCRdb's version contains in-frame clones alone and is incomplete. Of fewer than 70,000 clones in the sample, 65% to 80% were seen once. Sample: blood. The receptor set was obtained from a person aged 25-39 years with breast cancer.

The chain has TRBV6-6 and TRBJ2-7; weak D call: TRBD2 (5 bases). Deletions cut 3 bases from V and 5 bases from J, with 17 bases between. Germline V gene data show CDR1 as MNHNY and CDR2 as SVGAGI (reference sequence). The length of the CDR3 is 15 residues. CDR3 region: CASSYGSGSVHEQYF. The CDR3 nucleotides read TGTGCCAGCAGTTATGGTTCGGGGTCGGTCCACGAGCAGTACTTC.

The V gene is TRBV7-9, the J gene TRBJ2-7; D call uncertain. This CDR3 contains 14 residues. V was clipped by 3 bases and J by 7 bases, with 16 bases between them. CDR1 SEHNR and CDR2 FQNEAQ come from the germline V gene (reference sequence). CDR3 loop: CASSFGLSSWEQYF. The DNA of the CDR3 is TGTGCCAGCAGCTTTGGCCTGTCCTCGTGGGAGCAGTACTTC.

This clone was recorded only once. This rearrangement joins TRBV10-3 to TRBJ2-1; TRBD2 matches at 9 bases. The CDR3 is made up of 16 amino acids. The junction had 12 bases not matched to a gene; V was cut back by 2 bases and J by 10 bases. From germline, CDR1 is ENHRY and CDR2 SYGVKD. The CDR3 is CAISEKSAGGPREQFF. The CDR3 nucleotides are TGTGCCATCAGTGAGAAGTCGGCGGGAGGGCCTCGGGAGCAGTTCTTC.

V usage is TRBV2 and J usage is TRBJ2-7; possible D gene TRBD1, 5 bases. This CDR3 contains 14 residues. Trimming removed 4 bases from V and 9 bases from J, with 19 bases in between. Germline-derived CDR1 and CDR2 are SNHLY and FYNNEI. The CDR3 bases are TGTGCCAGCAGTGGCCCCCCCCGAGGACAAAGGCAGTACTTC. It codes for CASSGPPRGQRQYF.

This clone has only one observation. V is TRBV2 and J is TRBJ1-2; TRBD1 might be the D (5 bases). The CDR3 extends over 15 amino acids. Germline values: CDR1 SNHLY, CDR2 FYNNEI. Trimming stripped 0 bases from V and 2 bases from J, with 10 bases between. The CDR3 nucleotides read TGTGCCAGCAGTGAAGCGCGCGCAGGGAACTATGGCTACACCTTC. Translation gives CASSEARAGNYGYTF.

This clone was counted once. The chain couples TRBV27 to TRBJ2-2; tentatively, D is TRBD1 (6 bases). The CDR3 consists of 16 residues. Germline values: CDR1 MNHEY, CDR2 SMNVEV (reference sequence). V shed 4 bases and J shed 4 bases, with 16 bases lying between them. CDR3 sequence reads: CASSSSRDTRTGELFF. CDR3 nucleotides: TGTGCCAGCAGTTCTTCCCGGGACACACGCACCGGGGAGCTGTTTTTT.

The rearrangement uses TRBV30 and TRBJ1-2; 8 bases match TRBD1. With V trimmed by 4 bases and J by 5 bases, 15 bases remained unmatched. The CDR3 spans 16 residues. Germline V CDR1 and CDR2: GTSNPN, SVGIG (reference sequence). In DNA, the CDR3 is TGTGCCTGGAATCAGGGCCAGGGGGCGCCAGCTTATGGCTACACCTTC. The encoded protein is CAWNQGQGAPAYGYTF.

The chain has TRBV4-1 and TRBJ1-5; 9 bases align to TRBD1. This CDR3 contains 18 residues. After removal of 3 bases from V and 0 bases from J, the junction contained 9 bases not matched to a gene. CDR1 is MGHRA, CDR2 YSYEKL, per germline. The CDR3 here is CASSQFGQGPYSNQPQHF. The CDR3 DNA follows: TGCGCCAGCAGCCAGTTCGGACAGGGGCCCTATAGCAATCAGCCCCAGCATTTT.

J is TRBJ1-1 and V is TRBV7-9; perhaps TRBD1 as D (6 bases). The CDR3 has 12 residues. V lost 9 bases to trimming and J lost 8 bases, with 16 bases between them. Per the germline V gene, CDR1 is SEHNR and CDR2 is FQNEAQ (reference sequence). CDR3 in DNA: TGTGCCAGTACCAATGGGGGGCCCGAAGCTTTCTTT. Residues: CASTNGGPEAFF. Complete variable domain (other parts from reference TRBV7-9 and TRBJ1-1): DTGVSQNPRHKITKRGQNVTFRCDPISEHNRLYWYRQTLGQGPEFLTYFQNEAQLEKSRLLSDRFSAERPKGSFSTLEIQRTEQGDSAMYLCASTNGGPEAFFGQGTRLTVV.

The rearrangement links TRBV13 to TRBJ2-1; 10 bases line up with TRBD2. With V trimmed by 5 bases and J by 2 bases, 9 bases remained unmatched. The germline V gene has CDR1 PRHDT and CDR2 FYEKMQ (reference sequence). CDR3 length equals 17 residues. In DNA form, the CDR3 reads TGTGCCAGCAGCGCCCTGGGGAGCGGGAGGGCCTACAATGAGCAGTTCTTC. It specifies CASSALGSGRAYNEQFF.

The chain is built from TRBV4-1 and TRBJ1-1; 8 bases are shared with TRBD1. Germline V gene data show CDR1 as MGHRA and CDR2 as YSYEKL. This CDR3 comprises 16 residues. Unmatched junction bases numbered 18, after V lost 5 bases and J lost 10 bases. The CDR3 DNA sequence: TGCGCCAGCAGCTCCTGGACAGGGAAATTGCCAGGGGGAGCTTTCTTT. It codes for CASSSWTGKLPGGAFF.